The 19 T cell receptor beta chains below all came from one sample that was sequenced in a study of PD-1 blockade in classical Hodgkin lymphoma. Assay: immunoSEQ multiplex PCR; the TCRdb copy retains only in-frame clones and omits some. The sample has approximately 35,000 clones, 75% to 90% seen once; the top ten hold less than 0.25%. Sample time point: newly diagnosed, previously untreated cHL patient sample. Magnetic negative selection of thawed PBMCs was the method by which CD4+ T cells were purified. Sequenced sample: CD4+ T cells from blood. The receptors derive from a human donor with classical Hodgkin lymphoma.

This clone was seen just once. The chain uses TRBV11-2 and TRBJ1-5, with D possibly TRBD1 on 5 matching bases. Trimming took off 5 bases at V and 7 bases at J, with 21 bases between the two ends. This CDR3 comprises 16 residues. Looked up from germline, CDR1 is SGHAT and CDR2 is FQNNGV. This chain's CDR3 is CASSPPTGTTGQPQHF. The CDR3 nucleotides are TGTGCCAGCAGCCCTCCGACCGGGACCACGGGCCAGCCCCAGCATTTT.

The genes are TRBV27 and TRBJ2-1; 13 nucleotides match TRBD2. With 3 bases clipped from V and 6 bases from J, the junction kept 8 bases outside the gene matches. Germline V gene data show CDR1 as MNHEY and CDR2 as SMNVEV (reference sequence). This CDR3 has 17 amino acids. The CDR3 protein is CASSLGLAGQISNEQFF. The CDR3 nucleotides read TGTGCCAGCAGTTTGGGACTAGCGGGACAAATTTCCAATGAGCAGTTCTTC.

This chain links TRBV7-2 with TRBJ2-3; either TRBD1 or TRBD2 may fit D (5 bases each). This CDR3 has 14 amino acids. V lost 5 bases and J lost 6, with 15 bases in between. CDR1 is SGHTA and CDR2 is FQGNSA in the germline V gene. The CDR3 region is CASSQDRGRDTQYF. In nucleotides, the CDR3 is TGTGCCAGCAGCCAAGATCGGGGACGTGATACGCAGTATTTT.

The chain joins TRBV11-3 to TRBJ1-5; D is unclear. CDR1 SGHNT and CDR2 YENEEA come from the germline V gene. The CDR3 is 15 residues long. With 4 bases removed from V and 6 bases from J, the gap between germline ends came to 16 bases. The CDR3 loop is CASSSIKVPCQPQHF. Here the CDR3 DNA reads TGTGCCAGCAGCTCGATTAAGGTTCCGTGTCAGCCCCAGCATTTT.

In its sample, this clone was seen once. The chain employs TRBV20-1 and TRBJ2-5; the D is unclear. V shed 6 bases and J shed 5 bases, with 10 bases lying between them. The CDR3 contains 11 residues. Germline values: CDR1 DFQATT, CDR2 SNEGSKA (reference sequence). CDR3 residues: CSAGPSETQYF. As DNA, the CDR3 is TGCAGTGCAGGCCCGTCGGAGACCCAGTACTTC.

This rearrangement joins TRBV5-1 to TRBJ2-2; TRBD2 matches at 13 bases. Trimming removed 3 bases from V and 6 bases from J; junction bases left unmatched: 8. This CDR3 region has 17 residues. Germline V gene sequence: CDR1 SGHRS, CDR2 YFSETQ. The CDR3 DNA sequence: TGCGCCAGCAGCTCGACTAGCGGGGGGTCCGGACCCGGGGAGCTGTTTTTT. This gives the protein CASSSTSGGSGPGELFF.

The V gene is TRBV28, the J gene TRBJ2-7; 12 nucleotides match TRBD2. Germline loops: CDR1 MDHEN, CDR2 SYDVKM. Unmatched junction bases numbered 5, after V lost 5 bases and J lost 3 bases. The CDR3 is made up of 15 amino acids. The chain's CDR3 is CASSATSGRIYEQYF. The DNA for the CDR3 is TGTGCCAGCAGTGCGACTAGCGGGAGAATCTACGAGCAGTACTTC.

The V and J genes are TRBV9 and TRBJ1-1; the D is unclear. CDR1 is SGDLS, CDR2 YYNGEE, per germline. V was cut by 0 bases and J by 3 bases, with 9 bases left in between. The CDR3 covers 14 residues. The CDR3 region is CASSVGVRDTEAFF. For the CDR3, the DNA is TGTGCCAGCAGCGTAGGTGTGAGGGACACTGAAGCTTTCTTT.

The chain is built from TRBV6-1 and TRBJ2-7; 7 nucleotides align to TRBD2. There are 15 residues in the CDR3. Germline V CDR1 and CDR2: MNHNS, SASEGT. The V and J ends lost 0 bases and 2 bases, in that order; junction bases with no gene match: 4. CDR3 amino acids: CASSEAGRGAYEQYF. The DNA for the CDR3 is TGTGCCAGCAGTGAAGCGGGGAGGGGAGCCTACGAGCAGTACTTC.

The chain combines TRBV30 with TRBJ1-5; no reliable D call. The CDR3 is 14 residues long. Trimming took 0 bases from V and 1 from J, leaving 7 bases between them. Germline V gives CDR1 GTSNPN, CDR2 SVGIG (reference sequence). In DNA, the CDR3 is TGTGCCTGGAGTGTGCTAGGGAGCAATCAGCCCCAGCATTTT. Encoded protein: CAWSVLGSNQPQHF.

The chain is built from TRBV12-2 and TRBJ1-4; the table's TRBD1 call for D was not verified on the DNA. TRBV12-2 is termed a pseudogene. This CDR3 has 15 amino acids. CDR3 residues: CASRFRQGSNEKLFF. CDR3 in DNA: TGTGCAAGTCGCTTTCGGCAGGGGTCTAATGAAAAACTGTTTTTT.

Details on this clone: A read error may account for a junction end that differs from germline. The chain links TRBV5-4 to TRBJ1-1; tentatively, D is TRBD1 (5 bases). The germline V gene has CDR1 SGHNT and CDR2 YYREEE (reference sequence). The CDR3 runs 14 residues. CDR3 in amino acids: CTSSQDSKNTEAFF. The DNA of the CDR3 is TGTACCAGCAGCCAAGACAGCAAGAACACTGAAGCTTTCTTT. Based on the CDR3 plus reference TRBV5-4 and TRBJ1-1, the full variable domain is ETGVTQSPTHLIKTRGQQVTLRCSSQSGHNTVSWYQQALGQGPQFIFQYYREEENGRGNFPPRFSGLQFPNYSSELNVNALELDDSALYLCTSSQDSKNTEAFFGQGTRLTVV.

The V and J genes are TRBV9 and TRBJ1-6; 7 bases align to TRBD1. From germline, CDR1 is SGDLS and CDR2 YYNGEE. This CDR3 comprises 16 residues. V gave up 3 bases and J gave up 8 bases; unmatched junction bases: 11. As DNA, the CDR3 is TGTGCCAGCAGCGAATCTGCTGGGACAGCAGATTCACCCCTCCACTTT. It yields the protein CASSESAGTADSPLHF. Complete variable domain (other parts from reference TRBV9 and TRBJ1-6): DSGVTQTPKHLITATGQRVTLRCSPRSGDLSVYWYQQSLDQGLQFLIQYYNGEERAKGNILERFSAQQFPDLHSELNLSSLELGDSALYFCASSESAGTADSPLHFGNGTRLTVT.

V gene TRBV5-1 combines with J gene TRBJ1-2; the D gene is possibly TRBD1 (5 bases). V was clipped by 3 bases and J by 4 bases, with 16 bases between them. Germline V CDR1 and CDR2: SGHRS, YFSETQ. The CDR3 length is 15 residues. This chain's CDR3 is CASSSSSGTAYGYTF. The CDR3 DNA reads as TGCGCCAGCAGCTCATCATCCGGGACGGCCTATGGCTACACCTTC.

The gene calls are TRBV5-1 and TRBJ2-5; 8 bases are shared with TRBD1. V dropped 3 bases and J dropped 4; count of bases not matched to a gene: 5. Germline V gene sequence: CDR1 SGHRS, CDR2 YFSETQ. This CDR3 has 14 amino acids. The CDR3 loop is CASSSGQGPETQYF. The CDR3 DNA is TGCGCCAGCAGCTCTGGACAGGGCCCAGAGACCCAGTACTTC.

The genes are TRBV2 and TRBJ1-5, with D possibly TRBD1 on 6 matching bases. Germline CDR1 is SNHLY and CDR2 is FYNNEI. V lost 5 bases to trimming and J lost 3 bases, with 11 bases between them. This CDR3 spans 14 amino acids. CDR3: CASSRDTPNQPQHF. CDR3 bases: TGTGCCAGCAGTCGGGACACCCCCAATCAGCCCCAGCATTTT.

The chain recombines TRBV7-3 with TRBJ2-5; no definite D call. The germline gives CDR1 SGHTA, CDR2 FQGTGA. The length of the CDR3 is 13 residues. V gave up 3 bases and J gave up 1 base, with 6 bases separating them. The CDR3 spells CASSFRAQETQYF. In DNA, the CDR3 is TGTGCCAGCAGCTTTAGGGCCCAAGAGACCCAGTACTTC.

The chain recombines TRBV7-2 with TRBJ2-7; 14 bases match TRBD2. The V gene end was trimmed by 5 bases and the J gene end by 6 bases; junction bases not matched to a gene: 9. In germline, CDR1 is SGHTA, CDR2 FQGNSA. The CDR3 is 16 amino acids. CDR3 loop: CASSPRRLAGGTEQYF. The DNA for the CDR3 is TGTGCCAGCAGCCCCCGTAGACTAGCGGGAGGGACCGAGCAGTACTTC.

This clone was observed a few times. V is TRBV25-1 and J is TRBJ1-4; perhaps TRBD1 as D (6 bases). Germline CDR1 reads MGHDK; CDR2 reads SYGVNS. V lost 6 bases and J 6 bases, leaving 17 bases between the germline ends. CDR3 length: 15 residues. The CDR3 sequence: CASSYPRGADEKLFF. CDR3 DNA sequence: TGTGCCAGCAGCTACCCGCGGGGGGCGGATGAAAAACTGTTTTTT.